Reported below is one T cell receptor beta chain. There are many counts of this clonotype. The antigen it recognizes is unknown. No clone much larger than this one lies a single base away; base qualities are absent. For repertoire sequencing, TCR beta CDR3 regions were amplified from RNA transcripts. HTBI primers and the Qiagen OneStep RT-PCR kit were used in a first-round RT-PCR, which was followed by a second-round multiplex PCR, size selection and purification. Libraries were sequenced on an Illumina HiSeq2000 using paired-end 100 bp reads. The authors processed their data as follows. Reads were processed with SOAPnuke, discarding reads with adapters, uncalled bases, mean Phred below 15, or no exact constant-primer or identifier match. COPE v1.2.5 was used to merge high-quality paired reads. Clonotypes were defined as unique nucleotide sequences and were aligned to IMGT TRB V, D and J references using MiTCR v1.1. Analysis was restricted to V-J combinations with a frequency above 0.0001, which covered over 98% of repertoires. For each V-J combination, a TCR clonal expansion and chaos score was defined as F50 clonal expansion divided by the chaos observed in the TCRdist matrix. Welch's t-statistics and random forest were used to reduce the features to about 12 V-J combinations, which were then used as input to a naive Bayes classifier. Thyroid-blood repertoire similarity was quantified with the Morisita-Horn index. The public reads were run again by TCRdb, first through fastp at Q25 and then through MiXCR, and only productive beta chains were kept. Records with the same CDR3 protein are collapsed into one entry carrying the most frequent genes and DNA. TCRdb, not the original authors, processed these V and J calls. The sample profile shows 300,000 or so distinct CDR3 sequences; 17% of them were found once. The ten largest clones represent 9% to 15% of the sample.

The sample originates from a study of Graves' ophthalmopathy and Graves' hyperthyroidism (dated by TCRdb to the late 2010s). Describing the broader study: Peripheral blood was collected before any treatment was given, at the time of initial diagnosis. TCR beta repertoire signatures were used to distinguish Graves' ophthalmopathy from Graves' hyperthyroidism and to predict progression to ophthalmopathy. In total, 135 blood samples were TCR-sequenced: 43 ophthalmopathy, roughly 80 hyperthyroidism and roughly 17 hyperthyroidism-to-ophthalmopathy patients. To explore V-J signatures distinguishing ophthalmopathy from hyperthyroidism, a discovery set of about 99 patients (more than 40 ophthalmopathy, 57 stable hyperthyroidism) was enrolled. For independent validation, a separate cohort was made up of around 18 hyperthyroidism patients plus 17 patients who later progressed from hyperthyroidism to ophthalmopathy. In five or six hyperthyroidism patients, the T-cell repertoires found in thyroid tissue were compared with those found in blood. After sampling, hyperthyroidism patients received methimazole starting at 30 mg daily, and ophthalmopathy patients received high-dose intravenous methylprednisolone.

Points the paper makes about the study in general: Among expanded thyroid clonotypes with frequency above 0.001, most also showed up in blood, which suggests that blood repertoires may reflect the thyroid immune response. Sample size was not statistically predetermined, and group allocation was not concealed from the investigators. Ophthalmopathy was separated from stable hyperthyroidism by the 13-signature model with just under 90% sensitivity and 81% to 84% specificity in cross-validation and with 80%/75% in the test set. In validation, the model predicted ophthalmopathy progression with about 71% sensitivity and about 73% specificity; more than ten predicted patients were CT-confirmed with GO in a median of 6.5 months.

Ophthalmopathy patients were characterized by moderately to severely active disease, a Clinical Activity Score of at least 3, a NOSPECS grade of at least 4, and a disease duration under 3 months. Patients were excluded if they had other autoimmune diseases, uncontrolled infections, pregnancy or lactation. Clinical symptoms, serum thyroxine, TRAb, thyroid ultrasound and orbital computed tomography formed the basis of the diagnosis. PBMCs were isolated from about 9.2 ml of fresh peripheral blood by Ficoll-Paque density gradient centrifugation. Total RNA was extracted with Trizol reagent and quality-checked on an Agilent 2100 Bioanalyzer. A distance of 9 bases separates the germline ends of V and J, which lose 3 bases and 0 bases respectively. From a lookup of the germline V gene (reference sequence), CDR1 and CDR2 are LNHDA and SQIVND. The CDR3 has 15 amino acids, counting the end cysteine and phenylalanine. The CDR3 DNA has 45 bases and is translated from base 1.

The receptor chain draws on TRBV19 and TRBJ1-5, with no confident D gene call. Sequencing was done on a sample of peripheral blood. This TCR was sampled from an adult man with Graves' ophthalmopathy. The sequence in DNA is TGTGCCAGTAGTATTTCCGACGGTAGCAATCAGCCCCAGCATTTT. This is translated as CASSISDGSNQPQHF.